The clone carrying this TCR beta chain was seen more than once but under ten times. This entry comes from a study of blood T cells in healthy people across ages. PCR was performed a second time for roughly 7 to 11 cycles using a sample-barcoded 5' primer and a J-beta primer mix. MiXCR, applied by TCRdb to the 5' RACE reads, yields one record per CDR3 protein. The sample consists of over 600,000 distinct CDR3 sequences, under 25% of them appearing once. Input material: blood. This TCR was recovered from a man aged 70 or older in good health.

The CDR3 nucleotides are TGTGCCAGCAGTTGGTGGAAGCGGGAGGCCTACAATGAGCAGTTCTTC. Amino acid sequence: CASSWWKREAYNEQFF. This sequence joins TRBV28 and TRBJ2-1, with 9 bases fitting TRBD2. With V trimmed by 4 bases and J by 2 bases, 6 bases remained unmatched. Germline CDR1 and CDR2: MDHEN and SYDVKM. The CDR3 has 16 amino acids.